This TCR beta chain was recorded in a study of early T cells in non-severe SARS-CoV-2 infection (dated by TCRdb to 2020 to 2023). About the full investigation: Bulk RNA from unsorted whole blood was used for TCR sequencing, so alpha and beta chains could not be paired.

Set within a cohort of healthcare workers in London, UK, this nested case-control study involved weekly PCR testing of nasopharyngeal swabs along with blood sampling. Healthcare workers were recruited during the week of the UK lockdown, between 23 and 31 March 2020, and followed weekly for up to roughly 15 weeks. The library was made by 5' RACE. TCRdb names NextSeq 500 as the instrument used. Unique molecular identifiers were attached to individual cDNA molecules in the TCR library protocol so that sequencing error and PCR bias could be corrected. TCR alpha and beta chains were both sequenced, and the abundances of alpha and beta sequences in each sample were closely correlated with each other. As for the authors' bioinformatics: Decombinator V4 was used to annotate TCR sequences for V gene, J gene and CDR3. TCRs were defined as expanded if a significant change between any two time points was detected under a Poisson model with p below 0.0001. TCR abundances were normalised to the total number of TCRs sequenced in each sample and reported as counts per million. TRAV1-2 paired with TRAJ12, TRAJ20 or TRAJ33 defined MAIT TCRs, while TRAV10 paired with TRAJ18 defined iNKT TCRs. VDJdb, accessed 1 November 2021, was searched for CMV, EBV and SARS-CoV-2 annotated TCRs, with TCRs annotated for multiple antigens excluded. TCRdb took the public reads, trimmed them with fastp at Q25, ran MiXCR for clone calling and kept in-frame beta chains. Every CDR3 protein is listed once, alongside the most common genes and DNA of its rows. V and J calls and clone size were set by TCRdb, not the authors. The table for this sample lists 100,000 to 140,000 distinct CDR3 sequences; around 10% of them were counted only once. The ten most abundant clones make up about 8.1% of the sample.

Overall study results and their limits: VDJdb matching was skewed toward anti-spike CD8 responses and likely underestimated virus-specific expansions by missing private and CD4 specificities.

The CDR3 runs 13 residues from the cysteine to the phenylalanine. Kept here is only the CDR3 DNA, which spans 39 bases and is read in frame from base 1. V loses 1 base, J loses 4 bases, and the germline ends lie 6 bases apart. The germline V gene (reference sequence) specifies LNHDA as CDR1 and SQIVND as CDR2. With regard to this clonotype: The specificity of this receptor is unknown. No base quality values were provided; no much bigger clone lies one nucleotide off.

The chain joins TRBV19 to TRBJ2-3, with the D gene too uncertain to name. The sample consisted of whole blood. The TCR was taken from an adult who was a healthcare worker with PCR-confirmed SARS-CoV-2 infection or an uninfected control (not recorded which). CDR3 region: CASSIGGADTQYF. Here is the DNA: TGTGCCAGTAGTATAGGTGGGGCAGATACGCAGTATTTT.